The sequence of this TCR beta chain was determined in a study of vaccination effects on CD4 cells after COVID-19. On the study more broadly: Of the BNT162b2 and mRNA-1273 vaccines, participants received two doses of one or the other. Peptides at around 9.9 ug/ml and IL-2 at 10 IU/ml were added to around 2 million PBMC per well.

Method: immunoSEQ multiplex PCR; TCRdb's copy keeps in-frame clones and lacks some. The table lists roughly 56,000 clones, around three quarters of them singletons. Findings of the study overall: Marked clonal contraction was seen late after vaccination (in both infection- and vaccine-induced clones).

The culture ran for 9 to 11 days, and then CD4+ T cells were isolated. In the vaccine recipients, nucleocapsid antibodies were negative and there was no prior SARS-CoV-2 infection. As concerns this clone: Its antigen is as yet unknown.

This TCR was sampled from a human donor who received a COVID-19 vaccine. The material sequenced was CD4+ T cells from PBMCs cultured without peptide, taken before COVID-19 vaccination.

CDR3 amino acids: CASSLARKFSNQPQHF. The CDR3 DNA follows: TGTGCCAGCAGCTTAGCCAGGAAATTTAGCAATCAGCCCCAGCATTTT. The rearrangement joins TRBV11-2 to TRBJ1-5; D is undetermined. The germline V gene has CDR1 SGHAT and CDR2 FQNNGV. V gave up 1 base and J gave up 0 bases, with 10 bases separating them. There are 16 residues in the CDR3.